The following is a T cell receptor (beta chain) sequence with its context. No antigen is known for it. This specimen belongs to a study of cytotoxic CD8 clonotypes in ibrutinib-treated CLL. At the level of the study: Enrolment comprised roughly 11 relapsed/refractory and over 14 treatment-naive patients; fewer than 18 were IGHV unmutated.

Germline V gene lookup returns CDR1 GTSNPN and CDR2 SVGIG (reference sequence). This CDR3 is built from 11 residues. V dropped 0 bases and J dropped 5 bases, with 5 bases sitting between them. Study conclusions and caveats: Starting clonality was above that of age-matched healthy donors and tracked circulating CD8+ T-cell counts.

The method was immunoSEQ multiplex PCR; TCRdb's version includes in-frame clones alone and lacks a portion of them. Of about 68,000 clones listed, roughly two thirds are singletons. The specimen was PBMCs, collected after 12 months of ibrutinib treatment. This clonotype was obtained from a human donor with chronic lymphocytic leukemia. The genes are TRBV30 and TRBJ2-7; D gene ambiguous. The CDR3 coding sequence is TGTGCCTGGAGTGTCTTACACGAGCAGTACTTC. This encodes CAWSVLHEQYF. Together with reference TRBV30 and TRBJ2-7, the CDR3 gives the full variable domain: SQTIHQWPATLVQPVGSPLSLECTVEGTSNPNLYWYRQAAGRGLQLLFYSVGIGQISSEVPQNLSASRPQDRQFILSSKKLLLSDSGFYLCAWSVLHEQYFGPGTRLTVT.